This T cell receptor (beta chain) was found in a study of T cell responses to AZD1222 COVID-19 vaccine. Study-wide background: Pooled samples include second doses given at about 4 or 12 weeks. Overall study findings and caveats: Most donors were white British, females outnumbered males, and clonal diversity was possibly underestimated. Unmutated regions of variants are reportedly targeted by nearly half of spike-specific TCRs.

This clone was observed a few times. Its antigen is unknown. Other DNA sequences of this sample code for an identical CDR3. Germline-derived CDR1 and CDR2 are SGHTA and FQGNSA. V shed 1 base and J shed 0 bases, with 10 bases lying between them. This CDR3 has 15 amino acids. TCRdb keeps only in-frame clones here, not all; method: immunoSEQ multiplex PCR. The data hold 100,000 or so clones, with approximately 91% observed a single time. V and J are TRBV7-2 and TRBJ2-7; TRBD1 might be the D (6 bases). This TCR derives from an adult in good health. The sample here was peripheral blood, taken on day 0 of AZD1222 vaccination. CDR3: CASSLGIGGSYEQYF. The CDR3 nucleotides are TGTGCCAGCAGCTTAGGGATAGGGGGCTCCTACGAGCAGTACTTC.